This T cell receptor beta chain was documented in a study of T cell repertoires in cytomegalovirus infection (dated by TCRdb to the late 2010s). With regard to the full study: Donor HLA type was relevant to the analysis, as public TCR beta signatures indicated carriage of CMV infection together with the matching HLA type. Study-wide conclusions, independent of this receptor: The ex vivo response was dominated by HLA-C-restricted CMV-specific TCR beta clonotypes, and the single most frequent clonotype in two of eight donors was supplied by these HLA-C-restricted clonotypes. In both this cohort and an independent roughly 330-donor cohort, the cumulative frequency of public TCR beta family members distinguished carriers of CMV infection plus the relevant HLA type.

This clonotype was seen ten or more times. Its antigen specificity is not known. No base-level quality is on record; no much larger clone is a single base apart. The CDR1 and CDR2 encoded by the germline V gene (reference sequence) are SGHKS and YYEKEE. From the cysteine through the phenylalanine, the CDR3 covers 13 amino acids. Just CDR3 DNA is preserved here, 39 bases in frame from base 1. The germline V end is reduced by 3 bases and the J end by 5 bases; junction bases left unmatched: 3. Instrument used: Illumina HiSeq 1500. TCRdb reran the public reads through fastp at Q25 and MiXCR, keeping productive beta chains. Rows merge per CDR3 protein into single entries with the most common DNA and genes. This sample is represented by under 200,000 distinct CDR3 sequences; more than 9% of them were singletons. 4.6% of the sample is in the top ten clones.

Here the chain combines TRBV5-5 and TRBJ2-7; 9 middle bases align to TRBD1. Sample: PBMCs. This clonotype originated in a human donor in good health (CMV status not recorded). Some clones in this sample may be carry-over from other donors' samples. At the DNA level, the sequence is TGTGCCAGCAGCTGGGACAGGGCTGACGAGCAGTACTTC. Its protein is CASSWDRADEQYF.